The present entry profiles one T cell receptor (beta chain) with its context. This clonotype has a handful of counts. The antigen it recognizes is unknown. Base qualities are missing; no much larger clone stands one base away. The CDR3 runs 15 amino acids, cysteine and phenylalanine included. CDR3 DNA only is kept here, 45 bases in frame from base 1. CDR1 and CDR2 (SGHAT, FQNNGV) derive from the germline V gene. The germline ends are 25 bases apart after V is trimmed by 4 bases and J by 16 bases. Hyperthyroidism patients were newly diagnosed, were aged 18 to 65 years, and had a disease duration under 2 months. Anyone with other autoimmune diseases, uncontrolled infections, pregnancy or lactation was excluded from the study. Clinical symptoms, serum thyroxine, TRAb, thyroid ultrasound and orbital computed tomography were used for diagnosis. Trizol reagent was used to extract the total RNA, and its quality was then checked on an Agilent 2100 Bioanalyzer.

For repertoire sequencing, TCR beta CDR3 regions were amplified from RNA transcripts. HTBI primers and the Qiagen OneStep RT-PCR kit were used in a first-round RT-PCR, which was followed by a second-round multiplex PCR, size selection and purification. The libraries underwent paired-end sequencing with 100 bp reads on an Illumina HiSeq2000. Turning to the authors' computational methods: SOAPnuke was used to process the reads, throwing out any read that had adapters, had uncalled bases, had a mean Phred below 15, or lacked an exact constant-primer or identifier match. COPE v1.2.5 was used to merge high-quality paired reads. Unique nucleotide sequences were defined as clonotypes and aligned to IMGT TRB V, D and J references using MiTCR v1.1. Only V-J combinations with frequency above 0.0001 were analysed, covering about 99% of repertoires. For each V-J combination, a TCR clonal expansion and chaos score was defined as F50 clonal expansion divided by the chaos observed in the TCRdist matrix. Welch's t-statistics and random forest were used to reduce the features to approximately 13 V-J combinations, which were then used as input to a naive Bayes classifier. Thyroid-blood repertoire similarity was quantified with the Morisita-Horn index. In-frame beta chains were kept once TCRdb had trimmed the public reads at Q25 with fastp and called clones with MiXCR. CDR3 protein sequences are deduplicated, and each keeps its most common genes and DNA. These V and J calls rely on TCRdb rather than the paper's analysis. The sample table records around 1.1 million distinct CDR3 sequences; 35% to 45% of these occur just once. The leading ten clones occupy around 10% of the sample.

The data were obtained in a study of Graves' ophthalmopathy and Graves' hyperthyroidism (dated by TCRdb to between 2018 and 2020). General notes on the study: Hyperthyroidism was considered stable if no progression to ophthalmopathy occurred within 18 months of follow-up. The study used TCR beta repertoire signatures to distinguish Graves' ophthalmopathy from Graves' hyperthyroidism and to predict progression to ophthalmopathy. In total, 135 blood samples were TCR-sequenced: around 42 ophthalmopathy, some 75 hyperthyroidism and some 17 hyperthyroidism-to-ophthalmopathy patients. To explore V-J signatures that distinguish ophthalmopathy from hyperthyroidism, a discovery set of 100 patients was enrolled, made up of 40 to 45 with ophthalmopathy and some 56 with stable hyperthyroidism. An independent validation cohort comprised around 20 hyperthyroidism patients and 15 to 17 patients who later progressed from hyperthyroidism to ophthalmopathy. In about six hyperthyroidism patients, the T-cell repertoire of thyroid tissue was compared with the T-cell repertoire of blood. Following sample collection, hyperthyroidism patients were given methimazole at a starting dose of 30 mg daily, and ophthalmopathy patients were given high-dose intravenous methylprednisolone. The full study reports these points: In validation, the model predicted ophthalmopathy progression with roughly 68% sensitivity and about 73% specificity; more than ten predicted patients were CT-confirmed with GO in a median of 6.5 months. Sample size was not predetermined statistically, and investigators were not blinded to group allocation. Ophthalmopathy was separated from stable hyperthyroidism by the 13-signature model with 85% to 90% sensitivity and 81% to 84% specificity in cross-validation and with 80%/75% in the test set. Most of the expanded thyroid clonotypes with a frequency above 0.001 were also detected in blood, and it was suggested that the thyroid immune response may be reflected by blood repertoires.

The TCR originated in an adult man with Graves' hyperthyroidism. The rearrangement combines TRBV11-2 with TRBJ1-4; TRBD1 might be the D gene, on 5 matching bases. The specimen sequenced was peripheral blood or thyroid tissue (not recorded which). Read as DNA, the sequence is TGTGCCAGCAGCTCCGCCCGAGGGGCTATAGGACAAAGGTTTTTT. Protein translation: CASSSARGAIGQRFF.